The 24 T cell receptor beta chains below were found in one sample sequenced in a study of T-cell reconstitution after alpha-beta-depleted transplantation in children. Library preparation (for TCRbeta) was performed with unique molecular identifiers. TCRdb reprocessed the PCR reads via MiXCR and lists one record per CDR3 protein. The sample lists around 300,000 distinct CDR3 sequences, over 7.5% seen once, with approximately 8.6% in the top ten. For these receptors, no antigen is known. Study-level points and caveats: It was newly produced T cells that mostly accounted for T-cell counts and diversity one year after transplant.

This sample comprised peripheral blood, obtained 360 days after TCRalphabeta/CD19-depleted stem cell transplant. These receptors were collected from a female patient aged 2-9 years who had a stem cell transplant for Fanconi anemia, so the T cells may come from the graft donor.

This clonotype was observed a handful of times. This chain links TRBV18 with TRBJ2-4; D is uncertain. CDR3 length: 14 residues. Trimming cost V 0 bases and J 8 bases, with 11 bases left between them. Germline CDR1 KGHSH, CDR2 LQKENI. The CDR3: CASSPPEGWHIQYF. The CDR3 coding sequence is TGTGCCAGCTCACCACCCGAAGGGTGGCACATTCAGTACTTC.

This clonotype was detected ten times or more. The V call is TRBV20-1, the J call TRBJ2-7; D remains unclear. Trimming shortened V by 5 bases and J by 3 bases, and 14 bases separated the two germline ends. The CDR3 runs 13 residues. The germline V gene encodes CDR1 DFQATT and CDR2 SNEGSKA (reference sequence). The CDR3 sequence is CSAQVGPLYEQYF. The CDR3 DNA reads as TGCAGTGCTCAGGTGGGCCCTCTCTACGAGCAGTACTTC.

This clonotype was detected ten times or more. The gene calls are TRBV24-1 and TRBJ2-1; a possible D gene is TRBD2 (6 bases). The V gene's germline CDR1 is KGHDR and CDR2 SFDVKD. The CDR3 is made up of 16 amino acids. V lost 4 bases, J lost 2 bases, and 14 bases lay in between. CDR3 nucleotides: TGTGCCACCAGTGACCCTCCTAGCGTAGCCTACAATGAGCAGTTCTTC. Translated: CATSDPPSVAYNEQFF.

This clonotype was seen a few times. The CDR3 DNA is TGTGCCAGCAGCTTAGGGAGGGCAGGGCGGACAGACTATGGCTACACCTTC. This gives the protein CASSLGRAGRTDYGYTF. The chain is built from TRBV7-9 and TRBJ1-2; possible D gene TRBD1, 6 bases. The CDR3 runs to 17 residues. Germline CDR1 is SEHNR and CDR2 is FQNEAQ (reference sequence). Trimming left V 1 base short and J 3 bases short, with 18 bases between. Full variable domain (outside the CDR3, taken from reference TRBV7-9 and TRBJ1-2): DTGVSQNPRHKITKRGQNVTFRCDPISEHNRLYWYRQTLGQGPEFLTYFQNEAQLEKSRLLSDRFSAERPKGSFSTLEIQRTEQGDSAMYLCASSLGRAGRTDYGYTFGSGTRLTVV.

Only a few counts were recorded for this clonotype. The CDR3 sequence: CASSSTRQGRLSGYTF. CDR3 nucleotides: TGTGCCAGCAGCTCCACACGACAGGGAAGGTTAAGTGGCTACACCTTC. V usage is TRBV7-6 and J usage is TRBJ1-2; 7 nucleotides line up with TRBD1. Trimming removed 4 bases from V and 7 bases from J; junction bases left unmatched: 15. Germline V gene lookup returns CDR1 SGHVS and CDR2 FNYEAQ. This CDR3 has 16 amino acids.

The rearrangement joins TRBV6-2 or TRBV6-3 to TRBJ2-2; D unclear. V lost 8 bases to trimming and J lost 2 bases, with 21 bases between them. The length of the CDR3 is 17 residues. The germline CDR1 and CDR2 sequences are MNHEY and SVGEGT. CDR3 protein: CASRPMAAWTNTGELFF. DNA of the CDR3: TGTGCCAGCCGGCCTATGGCAGCTTGGACCAACACCGGGGAGCTGTTTTTT.

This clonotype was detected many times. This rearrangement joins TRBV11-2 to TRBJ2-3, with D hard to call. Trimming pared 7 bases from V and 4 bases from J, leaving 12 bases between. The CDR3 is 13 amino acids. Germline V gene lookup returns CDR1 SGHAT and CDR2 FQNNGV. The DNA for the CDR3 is TGTGCCAGCACCCTAGGGATCGCAGATACGCAGTATTTT. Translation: CASTLGIADTQYF.

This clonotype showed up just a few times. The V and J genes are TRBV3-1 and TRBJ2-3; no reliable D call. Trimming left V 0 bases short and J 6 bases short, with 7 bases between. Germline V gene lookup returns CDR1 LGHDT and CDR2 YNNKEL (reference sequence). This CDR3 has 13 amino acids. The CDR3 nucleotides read TGTGCCAGCAGCCAAGAGTTAGGGGATACGCAGTATTTT. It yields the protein CASSQELGDTQYF.

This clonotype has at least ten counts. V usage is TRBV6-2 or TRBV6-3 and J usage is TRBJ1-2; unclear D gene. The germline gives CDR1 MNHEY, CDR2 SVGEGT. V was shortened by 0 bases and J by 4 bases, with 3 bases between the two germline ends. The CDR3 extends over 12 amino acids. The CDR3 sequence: CASSYSSYGYTF. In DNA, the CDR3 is TGTGCCAGCAGTTACTCGTCCTATGGCTACACCTTC.

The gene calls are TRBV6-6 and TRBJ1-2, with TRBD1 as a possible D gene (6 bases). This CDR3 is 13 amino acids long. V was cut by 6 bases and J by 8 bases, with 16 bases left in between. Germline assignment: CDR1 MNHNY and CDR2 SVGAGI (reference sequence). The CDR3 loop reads CASSRSGQRGYTF. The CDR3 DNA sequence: TGTGCCAGCAGCCGATCTGGACAGCGGGGCTACACCTTC.

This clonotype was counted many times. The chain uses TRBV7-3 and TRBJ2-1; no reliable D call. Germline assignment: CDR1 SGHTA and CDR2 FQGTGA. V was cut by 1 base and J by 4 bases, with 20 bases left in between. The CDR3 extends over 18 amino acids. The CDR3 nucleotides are TGTGCCAGCAGCTTAAATATAAGGGCTAGGCCGCCATACAATGAGCAGTTCTTC. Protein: CASSLNIRARPPYNEQFF. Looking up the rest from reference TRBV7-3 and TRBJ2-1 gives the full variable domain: GAGVSQTPSNKVTEKGKYVELRCDPISGHTALYWYRQSLGQGPEFLIYFQGTGAADDSGLPNDRFFAVRPEGSVSTLKIQRTERGDSAVYLCASSLNIRARPPYNEQFFGPGTRLTVL.

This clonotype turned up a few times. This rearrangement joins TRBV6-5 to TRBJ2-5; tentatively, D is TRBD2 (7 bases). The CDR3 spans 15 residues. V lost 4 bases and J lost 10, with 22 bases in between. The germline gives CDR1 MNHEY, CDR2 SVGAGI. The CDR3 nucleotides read TGTGCCAGCAGTTTTGACAGGAGCCGCGGGGGTAACCAGTACTTC. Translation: CASSFDRSRGGNQYF.

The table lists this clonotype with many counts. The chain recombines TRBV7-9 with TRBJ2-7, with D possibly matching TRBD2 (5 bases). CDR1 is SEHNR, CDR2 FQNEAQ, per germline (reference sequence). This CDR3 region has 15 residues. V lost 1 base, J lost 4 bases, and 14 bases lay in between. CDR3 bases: TGTGCCAGCAGCTTAGGAGGCGGGCTAGCTTACGAGCAGTACTTC. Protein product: CASSLGGGLAYEQYF.

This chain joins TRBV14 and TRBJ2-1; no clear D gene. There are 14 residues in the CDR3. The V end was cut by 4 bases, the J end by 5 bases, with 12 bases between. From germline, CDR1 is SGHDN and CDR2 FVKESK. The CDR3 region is CASSRLPAHNEQFF. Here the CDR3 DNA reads TGTGCCAGCAGCCGACTCCCAGCCCACAATGAGCAGTTCTTC.

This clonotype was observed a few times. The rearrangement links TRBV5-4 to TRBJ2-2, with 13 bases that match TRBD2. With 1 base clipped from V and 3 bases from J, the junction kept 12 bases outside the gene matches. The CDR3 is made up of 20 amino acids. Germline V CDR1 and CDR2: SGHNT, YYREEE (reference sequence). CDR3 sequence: CASSLSRLAGGRSYTGELFF. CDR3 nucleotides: TGTGCCAGCAGCTTGTCCCGACTAGCGGGGGGTCGGTCCTACACCGGGGAGCTGTTTTTT.

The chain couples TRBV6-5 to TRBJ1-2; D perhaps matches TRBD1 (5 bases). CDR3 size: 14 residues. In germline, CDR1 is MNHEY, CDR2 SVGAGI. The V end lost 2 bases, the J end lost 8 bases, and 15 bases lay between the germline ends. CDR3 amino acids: CASSYLGDGDGYTF. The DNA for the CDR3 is TGTGCCAGCAGTTACCTGGGGGATGGGGACGGCTACACCTTC.

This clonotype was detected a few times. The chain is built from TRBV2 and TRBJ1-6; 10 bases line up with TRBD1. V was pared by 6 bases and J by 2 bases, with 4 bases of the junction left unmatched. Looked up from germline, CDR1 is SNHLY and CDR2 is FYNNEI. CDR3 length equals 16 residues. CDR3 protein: CASRTGQGAYNSPLHF. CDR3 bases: TGTGCCAGCAGAACCGGACAGGGGGCCTATAATTCACCCCTCCACTTT.

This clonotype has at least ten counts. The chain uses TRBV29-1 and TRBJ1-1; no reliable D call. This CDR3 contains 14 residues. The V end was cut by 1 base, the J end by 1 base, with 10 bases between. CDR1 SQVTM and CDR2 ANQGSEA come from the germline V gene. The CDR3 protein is CSVEGRVGNTEAFF. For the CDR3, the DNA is TGCAGCGTTGAAGGGAGGGTAGGGAACACTGAAGCTTTCTTT.

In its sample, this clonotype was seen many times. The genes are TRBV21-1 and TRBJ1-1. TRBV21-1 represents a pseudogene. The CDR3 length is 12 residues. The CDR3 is CASSKRGIEAFF. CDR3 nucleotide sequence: TGTGCCAGCAGCAAAAGAGGAATTGAAGCTTTCTTT.

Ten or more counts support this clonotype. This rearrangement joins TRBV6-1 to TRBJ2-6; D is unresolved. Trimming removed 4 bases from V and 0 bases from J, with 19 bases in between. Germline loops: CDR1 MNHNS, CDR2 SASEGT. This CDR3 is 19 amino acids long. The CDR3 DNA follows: TGTGCCAGCAGTGGATTGTTCGGCAAGGAGAGCTCTGGGGCCAACGTCCTGACTTTC. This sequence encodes CASSGLFGKESSGANVLTF.

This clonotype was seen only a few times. The CDR3 DNA reads as TGTGCCAGCAGCCACGGACAGGGTGGCACTGAAGCTTTCTTT. This codes for CASSHGQGGTEAFF. The gene calls are TRBV4-2 and TRBJ1-1; 8 nucleotides align to TRBD1. The junction had 4 bases not matched to a gene; V was cut back by 3 bases and J by 4 bases. The CDR3 extends over 14 amino acids. Looked up from germline, CDR1 is LGHNA and CDR2 is YNFKEQ.

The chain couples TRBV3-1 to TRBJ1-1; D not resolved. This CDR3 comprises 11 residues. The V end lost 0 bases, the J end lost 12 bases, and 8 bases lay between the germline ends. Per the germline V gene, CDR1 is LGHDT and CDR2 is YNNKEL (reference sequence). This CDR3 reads CASSQDALTFF. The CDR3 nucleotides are TGTGCCAGCAGCCAAGATGCGTTGACTTTCTTT.

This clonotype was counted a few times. CDR3 amino acids: CASSLMVTGIRYNSPLHF. The CDR3 DNA sequence: TGCGCCAGCAGCTTGATGGTGACAGGGATCCGCTATAATTCACCCCTCCACTTT. The V call is TRBV5-1, the J call TRBJ1-6, with 7 positions matching TRBD1. Germline-derived CDR1 and CDR2 are SGHRS and YFSETQ. V lost 1 base and J lost 3; bases outside the gene matches: 10. The CDR3 has 18 amino acids.

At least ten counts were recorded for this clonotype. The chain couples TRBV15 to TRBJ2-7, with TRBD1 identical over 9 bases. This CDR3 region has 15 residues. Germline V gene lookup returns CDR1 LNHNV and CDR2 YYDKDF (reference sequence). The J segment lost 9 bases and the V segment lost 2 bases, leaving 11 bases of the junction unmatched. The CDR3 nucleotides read TGTGCCACCAGCAGATCCGGGACAGGGAACGATGGGCAGTACTTC. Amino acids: CATSRSGTGNDGQYF.